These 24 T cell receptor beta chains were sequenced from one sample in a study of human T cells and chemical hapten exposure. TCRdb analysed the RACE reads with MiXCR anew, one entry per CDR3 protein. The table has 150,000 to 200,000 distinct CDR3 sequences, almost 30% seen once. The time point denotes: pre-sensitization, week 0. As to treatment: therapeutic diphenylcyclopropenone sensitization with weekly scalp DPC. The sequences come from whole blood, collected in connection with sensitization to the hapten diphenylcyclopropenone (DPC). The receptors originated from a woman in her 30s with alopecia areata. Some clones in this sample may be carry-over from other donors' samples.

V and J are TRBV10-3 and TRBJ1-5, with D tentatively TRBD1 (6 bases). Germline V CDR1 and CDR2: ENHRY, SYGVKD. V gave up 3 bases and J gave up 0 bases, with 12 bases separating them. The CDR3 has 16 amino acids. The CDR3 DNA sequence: TGTGCCATCAGTGACAGGGGAATCAATAGCAATCAGCCCCAGCATTTT. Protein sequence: CAISDRGINSNQPQHF.

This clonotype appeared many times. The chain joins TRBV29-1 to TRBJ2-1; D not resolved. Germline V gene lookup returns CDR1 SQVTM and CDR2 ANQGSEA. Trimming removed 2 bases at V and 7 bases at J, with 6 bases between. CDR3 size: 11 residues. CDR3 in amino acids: CSVESLNEQFF. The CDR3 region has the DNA TGCAGCGTTGAAAGTTTAAATGAGCAGTTCTTC.

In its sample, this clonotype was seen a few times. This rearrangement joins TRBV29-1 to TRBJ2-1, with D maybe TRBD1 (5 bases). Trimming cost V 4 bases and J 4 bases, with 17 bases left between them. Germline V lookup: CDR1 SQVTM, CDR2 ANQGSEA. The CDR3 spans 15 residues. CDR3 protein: CSVVVDRPNYNEQFF. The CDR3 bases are TGCAGCGTTGTTGTTGACAGACCGAATTACAATGAGCAGTTCTTC.

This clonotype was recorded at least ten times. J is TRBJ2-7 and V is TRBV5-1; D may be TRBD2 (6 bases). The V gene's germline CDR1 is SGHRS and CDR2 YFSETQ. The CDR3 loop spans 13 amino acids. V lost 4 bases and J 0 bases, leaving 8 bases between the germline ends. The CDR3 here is CASSLEGSYEQYF. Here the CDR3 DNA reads TGCGCCAGCAGCCTGGAGGGCTCCTACGAGCAGTACTTC.

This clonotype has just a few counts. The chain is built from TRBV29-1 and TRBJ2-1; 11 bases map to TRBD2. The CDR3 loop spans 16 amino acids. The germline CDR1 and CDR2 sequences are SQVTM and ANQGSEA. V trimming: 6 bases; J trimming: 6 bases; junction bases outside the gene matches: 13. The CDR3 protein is CSVGRLSGRGGNEQFF. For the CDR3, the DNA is TGCAGCGTCGGGAGACTTAGCGGGAGGGGAGGCAATGAGCAGTTCTTC.

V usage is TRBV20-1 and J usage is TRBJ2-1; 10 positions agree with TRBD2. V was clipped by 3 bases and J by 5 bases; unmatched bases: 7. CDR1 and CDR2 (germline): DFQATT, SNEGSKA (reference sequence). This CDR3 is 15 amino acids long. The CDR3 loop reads CSARVPAGGHNEQFF. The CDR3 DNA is TGCAGTGCTAGGGTTCCAGCGGGAGGGCACAATGAGCAGTTCTTC.

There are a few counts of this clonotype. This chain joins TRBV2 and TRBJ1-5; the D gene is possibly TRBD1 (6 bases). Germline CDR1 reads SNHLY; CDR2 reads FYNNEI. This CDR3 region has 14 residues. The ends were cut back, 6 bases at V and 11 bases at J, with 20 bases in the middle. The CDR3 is CASSGQTGKGAQHF. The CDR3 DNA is TGTGCCAGCAGCGGGCAAACAGGGAAGGGGGCCCAGCATTTT.

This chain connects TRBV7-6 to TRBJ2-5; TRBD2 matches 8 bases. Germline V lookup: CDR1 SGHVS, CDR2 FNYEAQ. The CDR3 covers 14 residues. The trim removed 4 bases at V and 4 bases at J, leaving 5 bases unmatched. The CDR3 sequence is CASSSRLAGETQYF. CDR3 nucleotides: TGTGCCAGCAGCTCCCGGCTAGCGGGAGAGACCCAGTACTTC.

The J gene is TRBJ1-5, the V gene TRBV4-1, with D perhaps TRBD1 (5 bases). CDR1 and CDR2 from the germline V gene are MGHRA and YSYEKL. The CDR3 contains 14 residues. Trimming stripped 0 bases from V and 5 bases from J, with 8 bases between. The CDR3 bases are TGCGCCAGCAGCCAAGATGGGGGGTATCAGCCCCAGCATTTT. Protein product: CASSQDGGYQPQHF.

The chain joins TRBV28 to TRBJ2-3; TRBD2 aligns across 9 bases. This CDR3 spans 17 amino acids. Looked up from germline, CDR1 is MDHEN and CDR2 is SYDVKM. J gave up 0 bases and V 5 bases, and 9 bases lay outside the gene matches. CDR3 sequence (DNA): TGTGCCAGCAGTCTTCCCTCTAGCGGGGTTAGCACAGATACGCAGTATTTT. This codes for CASSLPSSGVSTDTQYF.

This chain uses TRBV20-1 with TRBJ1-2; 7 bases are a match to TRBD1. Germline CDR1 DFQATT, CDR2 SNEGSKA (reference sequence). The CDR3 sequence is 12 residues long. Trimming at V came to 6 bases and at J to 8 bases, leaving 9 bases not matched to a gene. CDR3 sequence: CSAAQGVSGYTF. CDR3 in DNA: TGCAGTGCCGCCCAGGGGGTAAGCGGCTACACCTTC.

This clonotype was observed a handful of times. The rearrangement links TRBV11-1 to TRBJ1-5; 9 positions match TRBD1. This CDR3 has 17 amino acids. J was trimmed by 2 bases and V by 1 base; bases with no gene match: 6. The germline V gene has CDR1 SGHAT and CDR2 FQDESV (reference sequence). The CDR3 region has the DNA TGTGCCAGCAGCTTAGGACAGGGGGAAGGAGGCAATCAGCCCCAGCATTTT. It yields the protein CASSLGQGEGGNQPQHF.

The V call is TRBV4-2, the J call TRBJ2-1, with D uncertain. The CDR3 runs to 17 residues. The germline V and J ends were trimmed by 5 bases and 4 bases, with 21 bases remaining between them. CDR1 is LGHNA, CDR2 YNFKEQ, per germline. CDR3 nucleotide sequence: TGTGCCAGCAGCTCAGTCCCCTCTAGTAGTCGGTACAATGAGCAGTTCTTC. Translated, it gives CASSSVPSSSRYNEQFF.

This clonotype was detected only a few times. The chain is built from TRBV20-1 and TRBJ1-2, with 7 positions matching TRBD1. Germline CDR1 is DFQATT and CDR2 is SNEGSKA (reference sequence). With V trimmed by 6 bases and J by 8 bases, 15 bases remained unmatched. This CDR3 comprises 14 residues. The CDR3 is CSADLARQGDGYTF. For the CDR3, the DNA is TGCAGTGCCGATCTGGCCCGACAGGGCGACGGCTACACCTTC.

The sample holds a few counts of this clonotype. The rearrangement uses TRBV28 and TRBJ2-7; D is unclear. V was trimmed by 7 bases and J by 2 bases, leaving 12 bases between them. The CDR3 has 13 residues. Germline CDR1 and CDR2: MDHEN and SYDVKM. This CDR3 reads CASKKVGPYEQYF. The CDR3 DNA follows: TGTGCCAGCAAGAAGGTAGGGCCCTACGAGCAGTACTTC.

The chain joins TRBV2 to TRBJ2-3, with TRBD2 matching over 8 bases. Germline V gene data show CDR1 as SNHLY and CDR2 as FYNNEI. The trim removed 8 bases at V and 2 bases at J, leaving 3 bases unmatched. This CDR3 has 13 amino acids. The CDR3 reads CASASGYTDTQYF. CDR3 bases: TGTGCCAGCGCTAGCGGGTACACAGATACGCAGTATTTT.

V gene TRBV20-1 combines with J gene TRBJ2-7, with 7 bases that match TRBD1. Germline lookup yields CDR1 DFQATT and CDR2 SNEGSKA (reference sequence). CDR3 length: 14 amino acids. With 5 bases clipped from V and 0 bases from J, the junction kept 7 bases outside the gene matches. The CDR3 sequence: CSASDRVSSYEQYF. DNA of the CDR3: TGCAGTGCTTCTGACAGGGTCAGCTCCTACGAGCAGTACTTC.

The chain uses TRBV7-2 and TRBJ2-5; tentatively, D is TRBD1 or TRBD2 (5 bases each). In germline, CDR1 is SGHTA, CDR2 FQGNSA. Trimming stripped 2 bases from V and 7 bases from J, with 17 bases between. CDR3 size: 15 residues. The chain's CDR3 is CASSLYQGGSGTQYF. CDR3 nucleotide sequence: TGTGCCAGCAGCTTATATCAGGGCGGGTCCGGGACCCAGTACTTC.

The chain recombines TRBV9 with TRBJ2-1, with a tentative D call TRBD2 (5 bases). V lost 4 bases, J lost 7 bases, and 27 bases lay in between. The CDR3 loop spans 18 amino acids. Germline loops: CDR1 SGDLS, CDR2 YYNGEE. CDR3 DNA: TGTGCCAGCAGCTCCAGCCGGGCTGGGGAGTCGGTCGGGAATGAGCAGTTCTTC. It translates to CASSSSRAGESVGNEQFF.

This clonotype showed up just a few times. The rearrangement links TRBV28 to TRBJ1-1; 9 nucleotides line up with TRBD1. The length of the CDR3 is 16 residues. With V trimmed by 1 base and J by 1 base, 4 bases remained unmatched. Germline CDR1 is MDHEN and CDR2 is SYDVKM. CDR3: CASSLLGQGWNTEAFF. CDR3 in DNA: TGTGCCAGCAGTTTATTGGGACAGGGATGGAACACTGAAGCTTTCTTT.

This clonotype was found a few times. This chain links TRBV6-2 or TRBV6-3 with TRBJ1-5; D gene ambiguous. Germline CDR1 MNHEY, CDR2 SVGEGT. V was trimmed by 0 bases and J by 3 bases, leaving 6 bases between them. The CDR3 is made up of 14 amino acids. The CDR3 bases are TGTGCCAGCAGTTACTCTAGACCCAATCAGCCCCAGCATTTT. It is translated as CASSYSRPNQPQHF.

CDR3 region: CASSPIELRNNEQFF. In nucleotides, the CDR3 is TGTGCCAGCAGCCCGATCGAATTGAGAAATAATGAGCAGTTCTTC. The V gene is TRBV7-9, the J gene TRBJ2-1; no clear D. Between the trimmed V and J ends, which lost 5 bases and 7 bases, there was a span of 18 bases. The length of the CDR3 is 15 residues. Germline lookup yields CDR1 SEHNR and CDR2 FQNEAQ (reference sequence). Variable domain in full (rest from reference TRBV7-9 and TRBJ2-1): DTGVSQNPRHKITKRGQNVTFRCDPISEHNRLYWYRQTLGQGPEFLTYFQNEAQLEKSRLLSDRFSAERPKGSFSTLEIQRTEQGDSAMYLCASSPIELRNNEQFFGPGTRLTVL.

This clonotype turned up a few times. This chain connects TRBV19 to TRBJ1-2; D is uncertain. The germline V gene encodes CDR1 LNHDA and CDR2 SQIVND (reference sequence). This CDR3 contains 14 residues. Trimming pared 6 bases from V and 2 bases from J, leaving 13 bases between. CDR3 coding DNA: TGTGCCAGTAGGACCCGAGGCAGCAACTATGGCTACACCTTC. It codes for CASRTRGSNYGYTF. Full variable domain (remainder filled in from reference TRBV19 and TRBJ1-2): DGGITQSPKYLFRKEGQNVTLSCEQNLNHDAMYWYRQDPGQGLRLIYYSQIVNDFQKGDIAEGYSVSREKKESFPLTVTSAQKNPTAFYLCASRTRGSNYGYTFGSGTRLTVV.

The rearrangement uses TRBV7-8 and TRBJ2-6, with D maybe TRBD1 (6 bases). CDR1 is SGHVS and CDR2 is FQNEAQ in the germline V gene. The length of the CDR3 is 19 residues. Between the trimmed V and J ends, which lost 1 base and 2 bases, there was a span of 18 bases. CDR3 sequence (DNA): TGTGCCAGCAGCTTAGTATGGGGGCAGGGATGGACTGGGGCCAACGTCCTGACTTTC. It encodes CASSLVWGQGWTGANVLTF.